This TCR beta chain is from a study of blood T cell repertoires in COVID-19. About the research overall: Acute-phase and convalescent COVID-19 samples originated in the United States, Italy and Spain. T cells, B-cell-depleted T cells, or PBMCs supplied cDNA or gDNA.

Authors' methods: It was from reference gene primer amplification that nucleated cell counts were estimated. The assay was immunoSEQ multiplex PCR, and TCRdb's table has in-frame clones only and misses some. That table furnishes V, J and clone size, whereas the DNA furnished D and trimming. The data hold 400,000 or so clones, with about 87% observed a single time. Germline trimming cut 6 bases from V and 3 bases from J; bases unmatched to any gene: 7. The germline V gene encodes CDR1 SNHLY and CDR2 FYNNEI. The CDR3 extends over 15 amino acids. The sequenced material came from peripheral blood. The sequence came from a human donor in a cohort sampled during active COVID-19. The chain links TRBV2 to TRBJ2-1; 8 nucleotides agree with TRBD1. The chain's CDR3 is CASSRDRLIYNEQFF. The CDR3 DNA sequence: TGTGCCAGCAGCCGGGACAGGTTGATCTACAATGAGCAGTTCTTC. The full variable domain, in which reference TRBV2 and TRBJ2-1 provide the parts outside the CDR3, is EPEVTQTPSHQVTQMGQEVILRCVPISNHLYFYWYRQILGQKVEFLVSFYNNEISEKSEIFDDQFSVERPDGSNFTLKIRSTKLEDSAMYFCASSRDRLIYNEQFFGPGTRLTVL.